This T cell receptor beta chain was captured in a study of cytomegalovirus exposure and HLA in healthy donors (dated by TCRdb to 2015 to 2018). General notes on the study: The 500 to 800 repertoires of the first cohort and the roughly 120 validation repertoires were produced on the same platform, according to a later analysis. The study combined high-throughput TCR immunosequencing, statistical association of individual TCRs with disease status, and machine learning to predict cytomegalovirus infection status. The study was designed to test whether signatures of past pathogen exposure could be identified by cataloging public T cell receptors. Besides the first cohort of 500 to 700 subjects, a separate validation cohort made up of over a hundred different subjects was used.

Concerning this clone: It lacks a known antigen. Within one base of it there is no much larger clone, and no base qualities were kept.

The donors belonged to the validation cohort of around 120 subjects, which was separate from the roughly 680-subject first cohort. General study outcomes and caveats: Three of the identified cytomegalovirus-associated TCR beta chains were confirmed in vitro to be specific for cytomegalovirus antigens. Most TCR sequences were seen in very few donors, while some public TCRs were found in many individuals. The study gave a list of 150 to 200 TCR beta chains associated with cytomegalovirus. A later analysis found that TCRs clustered in the first cohort also tended to co-occur in the roughly 110 validation repertoires, with 90% to 95% of cluster scores above 0. The validation cohort had no HLA typing available for a later analysis, so co-occurrence within that cohort was assessed over all 130 or so repertoires. Cytomegalovirus status was reported to be diagnosed by the classifier with high specificity and sensitivity in both the original and validation cohorts. The authors suggested that the approach could potentially be extended to other disease states and immunological phenotypes.

Libraries were prepared through the immunoSEQ multiplex PCR assay. From the authors' description of their analysis: A statistical classification framework was built to diagnose cytomegalovirus status from the catalog of TCR beta chain sequences. This is the immuneACCESS table as TCRdb keeps it, with only in-frame sequences that have V and J called. A part of the clones is gone; compared with another copy, unresolved V genes explain less than half, and the rest is unexplained. V, J and clone size derive from that table, while D and trimming were established from the DNA sequence. For this sample there are 200,000 to 250,000 clones; approximately 88% appear just once. Of the sample, over 12% falls within the top ten clones. The CDR3 has 14 amino acids, counting the end cysteine and phenylalanine. Only the CDR3 DNA stays, 42 bases, in frame from base 1. The germline V gene provides CDR1 SNHLY and CDR2 FYNNEI. The germline V and J ends show losses of 5 bases and 6 bases respectively, and no gene match explains 7 bases of the junction.

The sample was PBMCs. The chain uses TRBV2 and TRBJ1-5; 7 of the junction bases match TRBD1. This clonotype originated in a woman aged 25 to 39 in good health and CMV-seropositive. CDR3 protein: CASSTSGDSQPQHF. The DNA sequence is TGTGCCAGCAGTACTTCAGGGGACAGTCAGCCCCAGCATTTT. Outside the CDR3, residues come from the reference TRBV2 and TRBJ1-5 proteins, so the full variable domain is: EPEVTQTPSHQVTQMGQEVILRCVPISNHLYFYWYRQILGQKVEFLVSFYNNEISEKSEIFDDQFSVERPDGSNFTLKIRSTKLEDSAMYFCASSTSGDSQPQHFGDGTRLSIL.